This T cell receptor beta chain comes out of a study of identical twins. Using its own MiXCR run on the 5' RACE reads, TCRdb lists one record per CDR3 protein. The table has 700,000 or so distinct CDR3 sequences, roughly 20% seen once. There are 12 residues in the CDR3. Trimming removed 4 bases from V and 5 bases from J, with 9 bases in between. From germline, CDR1 is SQVTM and CDR2 ANQGSEA. A further study also used this sample, focusing on T cells expressing NK-cell markers.

J is TRBJ2-1 and V is TRBV29-1; D tentatively fits TRBD1 or TRBD2 (6 bases each). Specimen: PBMCs. This sequence was found in a woman younger than 35 in good health. CDR3 nucleotide sequence: TGCAGCGTTGCGGGGGCCAACAATGAGCAGTTCTTC. It encodes CSVAGANNEQFF.